A single sample is the source of the 9 T cell receptor beta chains below, sequenced in a study of blood T cell repertoires in COVID-19. Data came from immunoSEQ multiplex PCR; TCRdb stores just in-frame clones and leaves some out. Found here are about 400,000 clones, 88% of them singletons; the top ten hold 2% to 2.5%. Source material: PBMCs or T cells enriched from blood (not recorded which). The receptors were sampled from a woman aged 40 to 50 with acute COVID-19.

The V gene is TRBV5-4, the J gene TRBJ1-3; 7 bases agree with TRBD1. The CDR3 consists of 14 residues. Germline V CDR1 and CDR2: SGHNT, YYREEE (reference sequence). V shed 4 bases and J 8 bases; nucleotides not matched to a gene: 9. The CDR3 nucleotides are TGTGCCAGCAGCCCGATGACAGGGACGGACACCATATATTTT. Its protein product is CASSPMTGTDTIYF.

The rearrangement links TRBV19 to TRBJ1-3, with 7 bases fitting TRBD1. The junction had 8 bases not matched to a gene; V was cut back by 7 bases and J by 8 bases. CDR1 and CDR2 from the germline V gene are LNHDA and SQIVND (reference sequence). There are 13 residues in the CDR3. The CDR3 DNA reads as TGTGCCAGTACCACCCAGGGGGTGGACACCATATATTTT. Its protein is CASTTQGVDTIYF.

V usage is TRBV2 and J usage is TRBJ1-2, with D possibly being TRBD1 (6 bases). There are 13 residues in the CDR3. V shed 4 bases and J shed 7 bases, with 13 bases lying between them. Germline V lookup: CDR1 SNHLY, CDR2 FYNNEI. CDR3 sequence reads: CASSADRYLGYTF. The CDR3 DNA sequence: TGTGCCAGCAGTGCGGACAGATATCTTGGCTACACCTTC.

The genes are TRBV2 and TRBJ2-1; D ambiguous. From germline, CDR1 is SNHLY and CDR2 FYNNEI. Trimming shortened V by 7 bases and J by 6 bases, and 13 bases separated the two germline ends. CDR3 size: 13 residues. This CDR3 reads CASTRRVGNEQFF. The CDR3 region has the DNA TGTGCCAGCACCCGCCGGGTCGGCAATGAGCAGTTCTTC.

The chain is built from TRBV3-1 (or the pseudogene TRBV3-2) and TRBJ1-1; the D is unclear. The V gene's germline CDR1 is LGHDT and CDR2 YNNKEL (reference sequence). V lost 7 bases, J lost 0 bases, and 9 bases lay in between. The CDR3 spans 13 residues. CDR3 nucleotide sequence: TGTGCCAGCACCGTAACGGTGAACACTGAAGCTTTCTTT. Translation: CASTVTVNTEAFF.

This clone has just a few counts. The chain combines TRBV7-9 with TRBJ2-1, with D possibly being TRBD1 (6 bases). Trimming shortened V by 5 bases and J by 3 bases, and 14 bases separated the two germline ends. The V gene's germline CDR1 is SEHNR and CDR2 FQNEAQ (reference sequence). This CDR3 is built from 15 residues. The DNA of the CDR3 is TGTGCCAGCAGCCCAATTGACAGGAGCTACAATGAGCAGTTCTTC. The encoded protein is CASSPIDRSYNEQFF. Complete variable domain (other parts from reference TRBV7-9 and TRBJ2-1): DTGVSQNPRHKITKRGQNVTFRCDPISEHNRLYWYRQTLGQGPEFLTYFQNEAQLEKSRLLSDRFSAERPKGSFSTLEIQRTEQGDSAMYLCASSPIDRSYNEQFFGPGTRLTVL.

The chain couples TRBV7-9 to TRBJ1-1; tentatively, D is TRBD1 (6 bases). The germline V gene encodes CDR1 SEHNR and CDR2 FQNEAQ (reference sequence). The ends were cut back, 5 bases at V and 7 bases at J, with 14 bases in the middle. The CDR3 runs to 13 residues. This CDR3 reads CASSPTGSNEAFF. The CDR3, as DNA: TGTGCCAGCAGCCCGACAGGTTCTAATGAAGCTTTCTTT.

The chain has TRBV11-3 and TRBJ2-6, with D perhaps TRBD1 (6 bases). This CDR3 comprises 17 residues. V lost 0 bases, J lost 0 bases, and 9 bases lay in between. Germline V gene sequence: CDR1 SGHNT, CDR2 YENEEA. The CDR3 loop reads CASSLDAGVSGANVLTF. The CDR3 region has the DNA TGTGCCAGCAGCTTAGACGCAGGGGTCTCTGGGGCCAACGTCCTGACTTTC. The variable domain in full, with the rest retrieved from reference TRBV11-3 and TRBJ2-6, is EAGVVQSPRYKIIEKKQPVAFWCNPISGHNTLYWYLQNLGQGPELLIRYENEEAVDDSQLPKDRFSAERLKGVDSTLKIQPAELGDSAVYLCASSLDAGVSGANVLTFGAGSRLTVL.

The rearrangement links TRBV19 to TRBJ2-5; TRBD1 might be the D (6 bases). CDR3 length equals 15 residues. The V gene's germline CDR1 is LNHDA and CDR2 SQIVND (reference sequence). V was clipped by 3 bases and J by 4 bases, with 15 bases between them. This CDR3 is CASSIDTGIGETQYF. DNA of the CDR3: TGTGCCAGTAGTATTGACACAGGGATAGGAGAGACCCAGTACTTC.